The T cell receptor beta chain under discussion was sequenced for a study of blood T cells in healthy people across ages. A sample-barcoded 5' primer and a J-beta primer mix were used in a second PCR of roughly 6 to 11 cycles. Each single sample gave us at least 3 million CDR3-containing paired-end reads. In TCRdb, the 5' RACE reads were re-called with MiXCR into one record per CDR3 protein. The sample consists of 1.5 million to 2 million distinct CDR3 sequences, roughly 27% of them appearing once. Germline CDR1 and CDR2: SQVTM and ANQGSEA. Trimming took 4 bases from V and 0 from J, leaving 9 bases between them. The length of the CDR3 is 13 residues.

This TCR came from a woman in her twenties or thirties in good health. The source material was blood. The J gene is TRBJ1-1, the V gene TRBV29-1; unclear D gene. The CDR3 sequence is CSVVGSLNTEAFF. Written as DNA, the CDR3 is TGCAGCGTTGTAGGCTCCTTGAACACTGAAGCTTTCTTT.